Only a few counts were recorded for the clone carrying this T cell receptor beta chain. Its antigen remains unknown. Patients chosen for sequencing had shown CD8+CD57+ cell expansion by flow cytometry. Both TCR beta VDJ combination and CDR3 sequence profiling were carried out. Genomic DNA was the template for this profiling. MiXCR, applied by TCRdb to the reads, yields one record per CDR3 protein. In the table there are about 270,000 distinct CDR3 sequences, 82% of which are singletons. This sample stems from a study of CD8+CD57+ T cells in acquired aplastic anemia. Overall study context: Sorted CD4+ plus CD8+ cells gave DNA averaging 3.2 ug.

V was shortened by 9 bases and J by 13 bases, with 13 bases between the two germline ends. This CDR3 spans 11 amino acids. Germline values: CDR1 SNHLY, CDR2 FYNNEI. Notes on the study in general: Between the patient and control groups, CD8+ Simpson's diversity did not differ significantly.

J is TRBJ1-6 and V is TRBV2, with TRBD1 as a possible D gene (6 bases). The TCR was taken from a human donor with aplastic anemia. Sequencing was performed on sorted CD4+, CD8+, or CD8+CD57+ T cells (not recorded which) from PBMCs. The CDR3 DNA reads as TGTGCCAGTACAGGGTTGGGGCCCCTCCACTTT. Translating it yields CASTGLGPLHF.